This paragraph reports one T cell receptor beta chain. Trimming pared 1 base from V and 0 bases from J, leaving 5 bases between. This CDR3 is built from 14 residues. Germline lookup yields CDR1 MGHDK and CDR2 SYGVNS. This record comes from a study of cytomegalovirus exposure and HLA in healthy donors. Clones were sequenced by immunoSEQ multiplex PCR, and TCRdb holds only the in-frame ones, with some missing. This table holds some 140,000 clones, 85% to 90% found once. Sequenced material: PBMCs. This clonotype was sampled from a man between 18 and 35 years old in good health and CMV-seronegative. This rearrangement joins TRBV25-1 to TRBJ2-3; D gene ambiguous. This CDR3 reads CASSEWQSTDTQYF. DNA for the CDR3: TGTGCCAGCAGTGAATGGCAGAGCACAGATACGCAGTATTTT.